The 26 T cell receptor beta chains reported below all come from one sample, sequenced in a study of cytomegalovirus exposure and HLA in healthy donors. The PCR made use of 60 Vbeta and 13 Jbeta primers. Repertoires were generated with immunoSEQ multiplex PCR, while TCRdb's copy carries only in-frame clones and drops some. The sample carries approximately 170,000 clones, roughly four fifths recorded once. Sequenced material: PBMCs. All receptors derive from a woman aged 25 to 39 in good health and CMV-seropositive.

This clone is a singleton in its sample. The chain links TRBV9 to TRBJ1-6; D not resolved. V dropped 0 bases and J dropped 8 bases, with 6 bases sitting between them. Per the germline V gene, CDR1 is SGDLS and CDR2 is YYNGEE. This CDR3 is 13 amino acids long. CDR3 nucleotide sequence: TGTGCCAGCAGCGTAGAGCCGGATTCACCCCTCCACTTT. This encodes CASSVEPDSPLHF.

This clone was recorded a few times. The rearrangement joins TRBV10-1 to TRBJ2-2, with a tentative D call TRBD2 (6 bases). Between the trimmed V and J ends, which lost 6 bases and 6 bases, there was a span of 14 bases. Germline lookup yields CDR1 WNHNN and CDR2 SYGVQD (reference sequence). The CDR3 sequence is 14 residues long. The CDR3, as DNA: TGCGCCAGCAGGGGGGACTCCGACGCCGGGGAGCTGTTTTTT. It is translated as CASRGDSDAGELFF.

The V call is TRBV5-1, the J call TRBJ2-3; 16 positions agree with TRBD2. Germline V lookup: CDR1 SGHRS, CDR2 YFSETQ. The CDR3 is 19 residues long. Trimming cost V 4 bases and J 2 bases; bases outside gene matches: 10. The CDR3 nucleotides are TGCGCCAGCAGCGAGGGACTAGCGGGAGGGCCGCGTTACACAGATACGCAGTATTTT. Residues: CASSEGLAGGPRYTDTQYF.

The V gene is TRBV7-2, the J gene TRBJ1-5; the D is unclear. The CDR3 is 14 amino acids. The germline gives CDR1 SGHTA, CDR2 FQGNSA. V gave up 5 bases and J gave up 7 bases, with 15 bases separating them. This CDR3 reads CASSARSGQQPQHF. The CDR3 DNA sequence: TGTGCCAGCAGCGCTCGCAGCGGCCAACAGCCCCAGCATTTT. Together with reference TRBV7-2 and TRBJ1-5, the CDR3 gives the full variable domain: GAGVSQSPSNKVTEKGKDVELRCDPISGHTALYWYRQSLGQGLEFLIYFQGNSAPDKSGLPSDRFSAERTGGSVSTLTIQRTQQEDSAVYLCASSARSGQQPQHFGDGTRLSIL.

The chain combines TRBV18 with TRBJ1-4; D not certain. Trimming cost V 2 bases and J 8 bases, with 9 bases left between them. The CDR3 is made up of 13 amino acids. Germline V gene lookup returns CDR1 KGHSH and CDR2 LQKENI. In DNA form, the CDR3 reads TGTGCCAGCTCACCATCCCTATTGGAAAAACTGTTTTTT. This encodes CASSPSLLEKLFF.

The rearrangement uses TRBV11-2 and TRBJ2-7, with TRBD2 as a possible D gene (5 bases). The CDR3 sequence is 14 residues long. Trimming took 3 bases from V and 2 from J, leaving 11 bases between them. Looked up from germline, CDR1 is SGHAT and CDR2 is FQNNGV. The CDR3 loop reads CASSFPGVTYEQYF. In nucleotides, the CDR3 is TGTGCCAGCAGCTTCCCCGGGGTTACCTACGAGCAGTACTTC.

This chain joins TRBV5-6 and TRBJ1-1; no definite D call. Germline assignment: CDR1 SGHDT and CDR2 YYEEEE. This CDR3 region has 14 residues. V was clipped by 3 bases and J by 1 base, with 10 bases between them. The CDR3: CASSSITANTEAFF. CDR3 nucleotide sequence: TGTGCCAGCAGCTCAATTACAGCGAACACTGAAGCTTTCTTT.

The genes are TRBV14 and TRBJ2-7; D is perhaps TRBD2 (7 bases). Trimming removed 1 base from V and 6 bases from J, with 13 bases in between. Germline V gene lookup returns CDR1 SGHDN and CDR2 FVKESK. The CDR3 has 14 amino acids. The DNA of the CDR3 is TGTGCCAGCAGCCAAGGCGCTAGGGGGGGCGAGCAGTACTTC. It yields the protein CASSQGARGGEQYF.

This rearrangement joins TRBV28 to TRBJ2-7; no clear D. V lost 6 bases to trimming and J lost 2 bases, with 17 bases between them. From germline, CDR1 is MDHEN and CDR2 SYDVKM. The CDR3 sequence is 15 residues long. The DNA for the CDR3 is TGTGCCAGCAGCGATGAGCGTAAGAGGACCTACGAGCAGTACTTC. Its translation: CASSDERKRTYEQYF. Combining the CDR3 with reference TRBV28 and TRBJ2-7 gives the whole variable domain DVKVTQSSRYLVKRTGEKVFLECVQDMDHENMFWYRQDPGLGLRLIYFSYDVKMKEKGDIPEGYSVSREKKERFSLILESASTNQTSMYLCASSDERKRTYEQYFGPGTRLTVT.

The chain has TRBV29-1 and TRBJ2-3; 8 bases line up with TRBD1. The CDR3 is 15 residues long. J was trimmed by 1 base and V by 4 bases; bases with no gene match: 7. Germline V gives CDR1 SQVTM, CDR2 ANQGSEA. The CDR3 protein is CSVVGRGPGTDTQYF. The CDR3 DNA reads TGCAGCGTTGTTGGCAGGGGGCCTGGCACAGATACGCAGTATTTT.

V is TRBV11-2 and J is TRBJ1-1; no firm D call. Germline CDR1 SGHAT, CDR2 FQNNGV. V dropped 0 bases and J dropped 2 bases, with 4 bases sitting between them. The CDR3 runs 13 residues. The CDR3 DNA reads as TGTGCCAGCAGCTTAGAAGCAAACACTGAAGCTTTCTTT. It encodes CASSLEANTEAFF.

The V call is TRBV5-1, the J call TRBJ2-7; TRBD2 agrees at 7 bases. V lost 0 bases to trimming and J lost 2 bases; unmatched junction nucleotides: 5. Germline assignment: CDR1 SGHRS and CDR2 YFSETQ. The CDR3 covers 15 residues. CDR3 DNA: TGCGCCAGCAGCTTGGCGCTAGCGGATACCTACGAGCAGTACTTC. This sequence encodes CASSLALADTYEQYF.

The rearrangement joins TRBV19 to TRBJ1-2; 7 positions agree with TRBD1. CDR3 length: 15 residues. V shed 0 bases, J shed 2 bases, and the junction held 3 bases outside the gene matches. The germline V gene encodes CDR1 LNHDA and CDR2 SQIVND (reference sequence). The DNA of the CDR3 is TGTGCCAGTAGTATAGATAGGGGACAGAACTATGGCTACACCTTC. Translation: CASSIDRGQNYGYTF.

Concerning this clone: The sample has other DNA sequences that encode this CDR3 too. The CDR3, as DNA: TGTGCCATCAGTGGGGCACAGGGGGGATTCCAAAGCACAGATACGCAGTATTTT. Amino acids: CAISGAQGGFQSTDTQYF. This chain joins TRBV10-3 and TRBJ2-3; 8 bases fit TRBD1. There are 18 residues in the CDR3. The V segment lost 4 bases and the J segment 0 bases; nucleotides outside the gene matches: 12. Germline CDR1 ENHRY, CDR2 SYGVKD.

The rearrangement uses TRBV7-2 and TRBJ1-2, with 8 bases matching TRBD1. V dropped 4 bases and J dropped 4; count of bases not matched to a gene: 5. The CDR3 totals 14 residues. The germline CDR1 and CDR2 sequences are SGHTA and FQGNSA. CDR3 amino acids: CASSYDRGSYGYTF. CDR3 DNA: TGTGCCAGCAGCTACGACAGGGGCAGCTATGGCTACACCTTC.

The chain joins TRBV10-2 to TRBJ1-5; TRBD1 agrees at 7 bases. Looked up from germline, CDR1 is WSHSY and CDR2 is SAAADI. CDR3 length equals 14 residues. With V trimmed by 0 bases and J by 7 bases, 3 bases remained unmatched. The DNA for the CDR3 is TGCGCCAGCAGTGAGTCAGGGGGCCGGCAGCCCCAGCATTTT. Its protein product is CASSESGGRQPQHF.

The chain links TRBV7-2 to TRBJ2-3, with TRBD2 matching 7 bases. This CDR3 has 18 amino acids. The V and J ends lost 2 bases and 5 bases, in that order; junction bases with no gene match: 16. CDR1 and CDR2 from the germline V gene are SGHTA and FQGNSA. The CDR3: CASSLLRALAALGDTQYF. CDR3 nucleotides: TGTGCCAGCAGCTTACTCAGAGCGCTAGCGGCATTGGGAGATACGCAGTATTTT.

V and J are TRBV30 and TRBJ2-1; 15 nucleotides match TRBD2. With 5 bases clipped from V and 9 bases from J, the junction kept 20 bases outside the gene matches. CDR1 and CDR2 from the germline V gene are GTSNPN and SVGIG (reference sequence). CDR3 size: 19 residues. CDR3 amino acids: CAWDILRTSGGAGGGEQFF. As DNA, the CDR3 is TGTGCCTGGGACATCTTGAGGACTAGCGGGGGGGCGGGCGGCGGTGAGCAGTTCTTC.

The J gene is TRBJ2-3, the V gene TRBV6-6, with a weak D call TRBD2 (6 bases). Germline V gene sequence: CDR1 MNHNY, CDR2 SVGAGI (reference sequence). The CDR3 totals 10 residues. V was cut by 9 bases and J by 13 bases, with 14 bases left in between. CDR3 residues: CASGRGPEYF. As DNA, the CDR3 is TGTGCCAGTGGGCGGGGACCGGAGTATTTT.

This chain links TRBV4-1 with TRBJ2-1, with 11 bases lining up with TRBD2. V was clipped by 0 bases and J by 6 bases; unmatched bases: 7. CDR3 length: 17 amino acids. CDR1 is MGHRA, CDR2 YSYEKL, per germline. CDR3 loop: CASSQDPRLAGINEQFF. CDR3 nucleotides: TGCGCCAGCAGCCAAGATCCGCGACTAGCGGGAATCAATGAGCAGTTCTTC.

The chain links TRBV27 to TRBJ1-2; the match to TRBD1 covers 8 bases. CDR1 MNHEY and CDR2 SMNVEV come from the germline V gene (reference sequence). This CDR3 region has 15 residues. V shed 8 bases and J 3 bases; nucleotides not matched to a gene: 11. The CDR3 coding sequence is TGTGCCAGCGGCTTTTGGGGACAGGAGGACTATGGCTACACCTTC. Its translation is CASGFWGQEDYGYTF.

This rearrangement joins TRBV6-5 to TRBJ1-5, with D tentatively TRBD1 (5 bases). V lost 6 bases and J 6 bases, leaving 15 bases between the germline ends. The CDR3 is made up of 14 amino acids. CDR1 and CDR2 from the germline V gene are MNHEY and SVGAGI. The CDR3 coding sequence is TGTGCCAGCAGGCTCCGGCAGGGCCGTCAGCCCCAGCATTTT. This encodes CASRLRQGRQPQHF.

The rearrangement joins TRBV5-6 to TRBJ2-7; D is unresolved. The V end was cut by 2 bases, the J end by 4 bases, with 10 bases between. CDR1 is SGHDT, CDR2 YYEEEE, per germline. CDR3 length: 13 residues. CDR3 region: CASSFGERYEQYF. In DNA form, the CDR3 reads TGTGCCAGCAGCTTTGGTGAGAGGTACGAGCAGTACTTC.

The CDR3 DNA sequence: TGCAGCGTTGAGGTCGGGGTACCCTACAATGAGCAGTTCTTC. It specifies CSVEVGVPYNEQFF. The V call is TRBV29-1, the J call TRBJ2-1, with D possibly matching TRBD2 (5 bases). The V gene's germline CDR1 is SQVTM and CDR2 ANQGSEA. The length of the CDR3 is 14 residues. Trimming pared 3 bases from V and 2 bases from J, leaving 11 bases between.

This clone was observed a few times. The chain employs TRBV2 and TRBJ1-4, with 10 bases identical to TRBD1. CDR1 is SNHLY and CDR2 is FYNNEI in the germline V gene. J lost 7 bases, V lost 6 bases, and 8 bases had no gene match. The CDR3 loop spans 15 amino acids. Here the CDR3 DNA reads TGTGCCAGCAGACCGACAGGGGGCGGGGGTGAAAAACTGTTTTTT. It yields the protein CASRPTGGGGEKLFF.

The J gene is TRBJ1-1, the V gene TRBV7-9, with D maybe TRBD1 (6 bases). Trimming cost V 3 bases and J 0 bases, with 8 bases left between them. Per the germline V gene, CDR1 is SEHNR and CDR2 is FQNEAQ (reference sequence). The CDR3 totals 14 residues. Here the CDR3 reads CASSLTGLNTEAFF. CDR3 nucleotide sequence: TGTGCCAGCAGCTTGACAGGATTGAACACTGAAGCTTTCTTT.